This TCR beta chain was profiled in a study of blood T cell repertoires in COVID-19. Study in general: T cells, B-cell-depleted T cells, or PBMCs supplied cDNA or gDNA.

Clones were read by immunoSEQ multiplex PCR, and TCRdb kept only the in-frame ones, dropping some. This sample has roughly 120,000 clones, with over 60% found just once. Looked up from germline, CDR1 is LNHDA and CDR2 is SQIVND (reference sequence). V shed 9 bases and J 6 bases; nucleotides not matched to a gene: 10. The CDR3 spans 13 residues. Sequenced: peripheral blood. The V call is TRBV19, the J call TRBJ1-1, with TRBD1 identical over 7 bases. This receptor was identified in a man aged 70 or older with acute or convalescent COVID-19. CDR3 residues: CASSVGQDAEAFF. The CDR3 DNA is TGTGCCAGCTCAGTAGGACAGGACGCTGAAGCTTTCTTT. The full variable domain, rest sourced from reference TRBV19 and TRBJ1-1, is DGGITQSPKYLFRKEGQNVTLSCEQNLNHDAMYWYRQDPGQGLRLIYYSQIVNDFQKGDIAEGYSVSREKKESFPLTVTSAQKNPTAFYLCASSVGQDAEAFFGQGTRLTVV.